The clone carrying this T cell receptor (beta chain) was detected only once. This sample was included in a study of blood T cell repertoires in COVID-19. Trimming cost V 5 bases and J 0 bases, with 17 bases left between them. The CDR3 contains 17 residues. Germline values: CDR1 MDHEN, CDR2 SYDVKM. Profiled with immunoSEQ multiplex PCR; TCRdb holds only in-frame clones, not every one. The sample has fewer than 20,000 clones, more than 85% seen once; the top ten hold about 4%. The chain has TRBV28 and TRBJ1-5, with D tentatively TRBD1 (6 bases). Sequencing was performed on peripheral blood. The receptor comes from a woman aged 50 to 60 with active COVID-19. The CDR3: CASSRRTAIFSNQPQHF. For the CDR3, the DNA is TGTGCCAGCAGTCGACGGACAGCGATCTTTAGCAATCAGCCCCAGCATTTT.